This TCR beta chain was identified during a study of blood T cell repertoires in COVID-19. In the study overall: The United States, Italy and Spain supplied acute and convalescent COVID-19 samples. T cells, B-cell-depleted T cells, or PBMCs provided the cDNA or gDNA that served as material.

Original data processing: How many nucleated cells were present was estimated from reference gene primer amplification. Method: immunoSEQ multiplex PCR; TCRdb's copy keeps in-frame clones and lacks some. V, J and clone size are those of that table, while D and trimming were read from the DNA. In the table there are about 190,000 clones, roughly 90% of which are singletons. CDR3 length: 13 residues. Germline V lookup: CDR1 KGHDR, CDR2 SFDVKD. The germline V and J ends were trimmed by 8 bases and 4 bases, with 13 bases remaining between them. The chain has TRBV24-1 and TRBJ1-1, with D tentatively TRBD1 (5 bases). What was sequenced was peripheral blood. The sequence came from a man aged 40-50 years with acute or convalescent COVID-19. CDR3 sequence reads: CATIGRVGTEAFF. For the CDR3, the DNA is TGTGCCACCATTGGCAGGGTTGGCACTGAAGCTTTCTTT.